This T cell receptor (beta chain) was captured by sequencing in a study of sequential checkpoint blockade in melanoma. Treatment meaning: randomized to nivolumab then ipilimumab (arm A) or the reverse (arm B). PBMC sorting kept live CD3+CD8+ cells without CD19 or CD56. Using immunoSEQ multiplex PCR, the repertoire was profiled, and TCRdb retains in-frame clones only, with some absent. The sample contains over 9,000 clones, around 73% of which appear only once. This clone showed up just a few times. Germline V gene lookup returns CDR1 MNHEY and CDR2 SMNVEV (reference sequence). The CDR3 covers 16 residues. V was pared by 4 bases and J by 0 bases, with 6 bases of the junction left unmatched.

This sequence was found in a human donor with melanoma. The rearrangement joins TRBV27 to TRBJ1-2; TRBD1 matches at 9 bases. Sequenced here: CD8+ T cells sorted from blood (inferred from file names), sampled from a patient given nivolumab and ipilimumab in sequence. The CDR3 spells CASSSWTGDANYGYTF. CDR3 in DNA: TGTGCCAGCAGTTCCTGGACAGGGGATGCTAACTATGGCTACACCTTC.